This T cell receptor beta chain was documented in a study of blood T cells in healthy people across ages. It was with a sample-barcoded 5' primer and a J-beta primer mix that a second PCR of roughly 7 to 12 cycles was run. Each TCR beta cDNA got a 12-nucleotide random molecular identifier. All samples gave at least 3 million CDR3-containing paired-end reads. From the 5' RACE reads, TCRdb called clonotypes with MiXCR, one entry per CDR3 protein. The sample records over 500,000 distinct CDR3 sequences, under 65% being singletons. With respect to this clonotype: The antigen remains unidentified. The junction does not match germline at one end; this may be a read error.

General study points: A roughly linear fall in TCR beta diversity per million T cells was seen with increasing age. Strong correlation linked observed beta diversity and percent naive T cells.

The CDR3 spans 14 residues. Germline V lookup: CDR1 SNHLY, CDR2 FYNNEI. The genes are TRBV2 and TRBJ1-4; 9 bases match TRBD1. Sequencing input: blood. The source of this sequence is a woman aged 80 or over in good health. The CDR3, as DNA: TGTGCCGGCAGGGATGGGACAGGGTTGGAAAAACTGTTTTTT. This sequence encodes CAGRDGTGLEKLFF.